This TCR beta chain derives from a study of shared clonotypes between healthy human individuals. Clones were sequenced by immunoSEQ multiplex PCR, and TCRdb holds only the in-frame ones, with some missing. The sample records 2 million to 2.5 million clones, over 85% being singletons. Germline V gene lookup returns CDR1 SGHAT and CDR2 FQNNGV. The CDR3 loop spans 15 amino acids. J lost 8 bases, V lost 5 bases, and 11 bases had no gene match. The J gene is TRBJ1-2, the V gene TRBV11-2; TRBD1 matches at 10 bases. The origin of this receptor is a man younger than 30 in good health. Some clones in this sample may be carry-over from other donors' samples. Sequencing was carried out using naive CD4+ T cells from PBMCs. Subset denoted: CD45RA+ positively selected. CDR3 bases: TGTGCCAGCAGCCCTGACAGGGGGCCTTCGCGGGGCTACACCTTC. Its translation is CASSPDRGPSRGYTF.